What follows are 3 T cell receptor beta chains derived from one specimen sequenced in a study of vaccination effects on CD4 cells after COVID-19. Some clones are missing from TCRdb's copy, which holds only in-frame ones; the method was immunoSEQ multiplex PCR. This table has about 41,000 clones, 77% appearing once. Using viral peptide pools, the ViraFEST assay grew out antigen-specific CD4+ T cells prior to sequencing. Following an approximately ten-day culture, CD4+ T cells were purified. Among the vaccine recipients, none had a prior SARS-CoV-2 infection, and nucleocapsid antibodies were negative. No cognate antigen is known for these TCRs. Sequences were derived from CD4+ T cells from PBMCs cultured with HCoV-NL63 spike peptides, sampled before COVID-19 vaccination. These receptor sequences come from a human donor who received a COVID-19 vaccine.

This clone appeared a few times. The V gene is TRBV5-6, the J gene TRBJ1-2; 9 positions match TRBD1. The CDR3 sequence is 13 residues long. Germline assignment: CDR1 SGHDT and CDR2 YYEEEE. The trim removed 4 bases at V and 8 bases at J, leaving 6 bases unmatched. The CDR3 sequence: CASSVTGGRGYTF. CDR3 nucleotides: TGTGCCAGCAGCGTGACAGGGGGACGCGGCTACACCTTC.

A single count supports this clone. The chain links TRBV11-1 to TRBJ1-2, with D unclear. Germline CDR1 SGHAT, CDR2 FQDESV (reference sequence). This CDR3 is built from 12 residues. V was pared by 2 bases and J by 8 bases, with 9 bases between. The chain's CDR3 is CASSLTTGGYTF. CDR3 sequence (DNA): TGTGCCAGCAGCTTAACGACTGGCGGCTACACCTTC.

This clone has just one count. CDR3 loop: CASSLADRAGEKLFF. In DNA, the CDR3 is TGCGCCAGCAGCTTGGCCGATAGGGCTGGGGAAAAACTGTTTTTT. V usage is TRBV5-1 and J usage is TRBJ1-4; unclear D gene. Trimming left V 0 bases short and J 8 bases short, with 14 bases between. In germline, CDR1 is SGHRS, CDR2 YFSETQ. The CDR3 covers 15 residues. The variable domain in full, with the rest retrieved from reference TRBV5-1 and TRBJ1-4, is KAGVTQTPRYLIKTRGQQVTLSCSPISGHRSVSWYQQTPGQGLQFLFEYFSETQRNKGNFPGRFSGRQFSNSRSEMNVSTLELGDSALYLCASSLADRAGEKLFFGSGTQLSVL.